This entry describes one T cell receptor beta chain. This sample was included in a study of blood T cell repertoires in COVID-19. Study background: Both acute and convalescent COVID-19 samples were obtained from the United States, Italy and Spain.

The protocol was immunoSEQ multiplex PCR, while the TCRdb copy is restricted to in-frame clones and leaves out a portion. The sample contains tens of thousands of clones, 76% of which appear only once. Trimming cost V 6 bases and J 0 bases; bases outside gene matches: 8. There are 16 residues in the CDR3. Germline loops: CDR1 KGHSH, CDR2 LQKENI. Source material: peripheral blood. The TCR originated in an elderly woman with acute or convalescent COVID-19. J is TRBJ2-1 and V is TRBV18, with 7 nucleotides matching TRBD1. For the CDR3, the DNA is TGTGCCAGCTCTTACACTGCAGGGGGCTCCTACAATGAGCAGTTCTTC. It encodes CASSYTAGGSYNEQFF.